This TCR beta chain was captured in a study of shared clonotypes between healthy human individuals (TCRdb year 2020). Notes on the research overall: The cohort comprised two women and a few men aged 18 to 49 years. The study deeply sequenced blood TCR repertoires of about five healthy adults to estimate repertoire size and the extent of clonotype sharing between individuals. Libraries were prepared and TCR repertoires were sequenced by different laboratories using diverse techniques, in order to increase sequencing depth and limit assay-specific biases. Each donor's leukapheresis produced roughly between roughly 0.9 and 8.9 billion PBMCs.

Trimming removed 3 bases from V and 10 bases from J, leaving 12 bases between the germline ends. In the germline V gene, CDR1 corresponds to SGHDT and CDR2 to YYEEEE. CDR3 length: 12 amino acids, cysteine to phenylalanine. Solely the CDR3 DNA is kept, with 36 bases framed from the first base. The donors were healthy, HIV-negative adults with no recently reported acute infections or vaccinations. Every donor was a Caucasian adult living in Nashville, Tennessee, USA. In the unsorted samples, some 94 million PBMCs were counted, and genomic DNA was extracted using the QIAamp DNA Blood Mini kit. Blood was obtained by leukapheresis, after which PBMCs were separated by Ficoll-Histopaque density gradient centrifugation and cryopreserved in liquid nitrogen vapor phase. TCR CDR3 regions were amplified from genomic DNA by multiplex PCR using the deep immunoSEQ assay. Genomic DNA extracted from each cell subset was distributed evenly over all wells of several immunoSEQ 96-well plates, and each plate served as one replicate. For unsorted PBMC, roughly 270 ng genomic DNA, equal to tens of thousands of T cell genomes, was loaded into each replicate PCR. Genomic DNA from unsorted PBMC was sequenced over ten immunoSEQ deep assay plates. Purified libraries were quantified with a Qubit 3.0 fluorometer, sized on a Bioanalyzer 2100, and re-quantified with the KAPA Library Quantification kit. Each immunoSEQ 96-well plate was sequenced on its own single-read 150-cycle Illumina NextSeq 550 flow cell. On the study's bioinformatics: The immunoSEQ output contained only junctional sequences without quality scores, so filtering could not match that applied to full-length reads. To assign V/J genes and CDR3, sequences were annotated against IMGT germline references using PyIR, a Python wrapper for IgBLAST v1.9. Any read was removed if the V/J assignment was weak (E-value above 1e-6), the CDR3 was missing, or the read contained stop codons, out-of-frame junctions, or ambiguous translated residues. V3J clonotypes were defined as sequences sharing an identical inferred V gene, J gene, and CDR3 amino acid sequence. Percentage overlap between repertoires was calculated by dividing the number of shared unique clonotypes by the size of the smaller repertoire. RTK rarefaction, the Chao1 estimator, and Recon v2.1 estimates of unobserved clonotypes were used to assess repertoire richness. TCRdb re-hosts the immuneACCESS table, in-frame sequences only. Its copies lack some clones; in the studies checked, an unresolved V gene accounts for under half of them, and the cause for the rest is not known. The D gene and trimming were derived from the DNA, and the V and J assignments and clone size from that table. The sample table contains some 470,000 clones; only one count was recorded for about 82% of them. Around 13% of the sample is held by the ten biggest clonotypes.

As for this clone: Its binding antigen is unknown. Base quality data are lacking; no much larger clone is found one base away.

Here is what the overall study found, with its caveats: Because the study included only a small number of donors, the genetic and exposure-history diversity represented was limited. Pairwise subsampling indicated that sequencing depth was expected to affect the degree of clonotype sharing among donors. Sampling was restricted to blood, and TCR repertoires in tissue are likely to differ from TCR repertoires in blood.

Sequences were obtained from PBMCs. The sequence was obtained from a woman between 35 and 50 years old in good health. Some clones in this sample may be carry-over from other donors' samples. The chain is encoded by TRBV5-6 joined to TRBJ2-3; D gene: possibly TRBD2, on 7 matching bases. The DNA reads TGTGCCAGCAGCTCCCCCGGGGGGCCGCAGTATTTT. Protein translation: CASSSPGGPQYF.